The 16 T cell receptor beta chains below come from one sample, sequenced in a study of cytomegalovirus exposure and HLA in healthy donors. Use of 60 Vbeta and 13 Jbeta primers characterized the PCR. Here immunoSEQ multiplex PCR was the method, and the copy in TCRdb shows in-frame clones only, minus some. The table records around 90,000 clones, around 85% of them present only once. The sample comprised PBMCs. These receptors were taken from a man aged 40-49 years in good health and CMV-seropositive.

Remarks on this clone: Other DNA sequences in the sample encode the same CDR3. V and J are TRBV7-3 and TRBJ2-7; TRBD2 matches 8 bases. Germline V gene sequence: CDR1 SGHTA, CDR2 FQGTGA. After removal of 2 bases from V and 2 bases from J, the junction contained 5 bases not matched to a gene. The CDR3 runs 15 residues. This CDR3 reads CASSLGAGGTYEQYF. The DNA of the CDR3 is TGTGCCAGCAGCTTAGGGGCGGGGGGCACCTACGAGCAGTACTTC.

CDR3 sequence reads: CASSIRDRRFPYGYTF. The CDR3 bases are TGTGCCAGCAGCATCCGGGACAGGAGGTTCCCCTATGGCTACACCTTC. The V gene is TRBV7-9, the J gene TRBJ1-2; 8 bases agree with TRBD1. The germline CDR1 and CDR2 sequences are SEHNR and FQNEAQ (reference sequence). There are 16 residues in the CDR3. J gave up 4 bases and V 5 bases, and 12 bases lay outside the gene matches.

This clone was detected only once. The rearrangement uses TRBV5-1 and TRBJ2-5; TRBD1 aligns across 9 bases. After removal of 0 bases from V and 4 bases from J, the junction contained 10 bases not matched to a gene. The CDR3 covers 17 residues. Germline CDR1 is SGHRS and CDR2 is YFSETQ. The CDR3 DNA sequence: TGCGCCAGCAGCTTGGGTCCCACAGGGGGCGCGTCAGAGACCCAGTACTTC. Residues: CASSLGPTGGASETQYF. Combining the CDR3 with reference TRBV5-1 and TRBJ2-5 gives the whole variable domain KAGVTQTPRYLIKTRGQQVTLSCSPISGHRSVSWYQQTPGQGLQFLFEYFSETQRNKGNFPGRFSGRQFSNSRSEMNVSTLELGDSALYLCASSLGPTGGASETQYFGPGTRLLVL.

The CDR3 loop reads CASSPLEPASYEQYF. CDR3 nucleotide sequence: TGTGCCAGCAGCCCTTTGGAGCCCGCCTCCTACGAGCAGTACTTC. This chain joins TRBV7-9 and TRBJ2-5; D call uncertain. The DNA end is a closer match to TRBJ2-7, so the J assignment may be wrong. The germline V gene has CDR1 SEHNR and CDR2 FQNEAQ (reference sequence). This CDR3 has 15 residues.

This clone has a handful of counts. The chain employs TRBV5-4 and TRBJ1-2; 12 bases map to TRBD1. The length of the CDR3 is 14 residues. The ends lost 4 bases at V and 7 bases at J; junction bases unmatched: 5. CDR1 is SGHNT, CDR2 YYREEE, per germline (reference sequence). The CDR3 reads CASSLGQGASGYTF. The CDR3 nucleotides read TGTGCCAGCAGCCTGGGACAGGGGGCGAGTGGCTACACCTTC.

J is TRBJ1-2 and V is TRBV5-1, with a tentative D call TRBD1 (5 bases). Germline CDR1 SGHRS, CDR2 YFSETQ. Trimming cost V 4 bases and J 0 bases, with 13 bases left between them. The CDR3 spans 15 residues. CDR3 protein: CASSRQTGTNYGYTF. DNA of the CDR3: TGCGCCAGCAGCCGTCAAACAGGAACTAACTATGGCTACACCTTC.

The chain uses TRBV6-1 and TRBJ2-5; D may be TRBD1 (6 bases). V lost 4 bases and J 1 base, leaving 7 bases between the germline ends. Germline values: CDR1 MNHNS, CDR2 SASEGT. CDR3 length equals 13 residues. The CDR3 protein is CASSADSQETQYF. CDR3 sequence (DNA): TGTGCCAGCAGTGCGGACAGCCAAGAGACCCAGTACTTC.

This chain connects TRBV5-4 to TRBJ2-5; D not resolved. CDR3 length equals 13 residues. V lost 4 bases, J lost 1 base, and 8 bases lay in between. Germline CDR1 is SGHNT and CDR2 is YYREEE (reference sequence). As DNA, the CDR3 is TGTGCCAGCAGCCCGACACCCCAAGAGACCCAGTACTTC. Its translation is CASSPTPQETQYF.

The CDR3 loop is CASSATSEIAKNIQYF. In DNA, the CDR3 is TGTGCCAGCTCAGCTACTAGCGAAATAGCCAAAAACATTCAGTACTTC. The rearrangement uses TRBV18 and TRBJ2-4; 7 nucleotides agree with TRBD2. Germline lookup yields CDR1 KGHSH and CDR2 LQKENI. The CDR3 consists of 16 residues. The V segment lost 5 bases and the J segment 0 bases; nucleotides outside the gene matches: 7. Looking up the rest from reference TRBV18 and TRBJ2-4 gives the full variable domain: NAGVMQNPRHLVRRRGQEARLRCSPMKGHSHVYWYRQLPEEGLKFMVYLQKENIIDESGMPKERFSAEFPKEGPSILRIQQVVRGDSAAYFCASSATSEIAKNIQYFGAGTRLSVL.

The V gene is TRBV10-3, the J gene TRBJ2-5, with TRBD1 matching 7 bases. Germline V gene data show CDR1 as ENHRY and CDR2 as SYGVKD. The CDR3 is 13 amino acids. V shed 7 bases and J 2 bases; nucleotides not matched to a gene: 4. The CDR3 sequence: CAIMSRGQETQYF. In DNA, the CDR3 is TGTGCCATCATGTCCAGGGGGCAAGAGACCCAGTACTTC.

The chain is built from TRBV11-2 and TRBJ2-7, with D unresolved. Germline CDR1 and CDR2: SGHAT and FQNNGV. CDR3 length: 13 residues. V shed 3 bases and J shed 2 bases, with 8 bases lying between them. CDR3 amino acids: CASSFGIPYEQYF. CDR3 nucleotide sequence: TGTGCCAGCAGCTTTGGCATCCCCTACGAGCAGTACTTC. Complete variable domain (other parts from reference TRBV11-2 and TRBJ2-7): EAGVAQSPRYKIIEKRQSVAFWCNPISGHATLYWYQQILGQGPKLLIQFQNNGVVDDSQLPKDRFSAERLKGVDSTLKIQPAKLEDSAVYLCASSFGIPYEQYFGPGTRLTVT.

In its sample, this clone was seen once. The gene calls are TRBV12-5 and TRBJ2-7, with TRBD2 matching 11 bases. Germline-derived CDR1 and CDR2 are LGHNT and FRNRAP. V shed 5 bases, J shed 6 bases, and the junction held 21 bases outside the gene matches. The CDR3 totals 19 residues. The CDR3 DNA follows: TGTGCTAGTGGTACGGATGGTAAGTTAGCGGGAGGGCGCGGAGGCGAGCAGTACTTC. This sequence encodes CASGTDGKLAGGRGGEQYF.

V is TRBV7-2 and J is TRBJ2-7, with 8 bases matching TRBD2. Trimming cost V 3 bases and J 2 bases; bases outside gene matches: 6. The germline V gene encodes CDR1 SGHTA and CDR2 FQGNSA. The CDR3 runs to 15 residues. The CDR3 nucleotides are TGTGCCAGCAGCTTGGGACTAGAGGGCCCCTACGAGCAGTACTTC. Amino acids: CASSLGLEGPYEQYF. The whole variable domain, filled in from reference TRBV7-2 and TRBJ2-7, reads GAGVSQSPSNKVTEKGKDVELRCDPISGHTALYWYRQSLGQGLEFLIYFQGNSAPDKSGLPSDRFSAERTGGSVSTLTIQRTQQEDSAVYLCASSLGLEGPYEQYFGPGTRLTVT.

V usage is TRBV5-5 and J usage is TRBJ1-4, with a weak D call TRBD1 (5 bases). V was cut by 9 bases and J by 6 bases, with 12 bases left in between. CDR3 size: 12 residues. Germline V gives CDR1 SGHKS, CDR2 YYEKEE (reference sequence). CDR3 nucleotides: TGTGCCAATCAGGGCTGGGATGAAAAACTGTTTTTT. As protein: CANQGWDEKLFF.

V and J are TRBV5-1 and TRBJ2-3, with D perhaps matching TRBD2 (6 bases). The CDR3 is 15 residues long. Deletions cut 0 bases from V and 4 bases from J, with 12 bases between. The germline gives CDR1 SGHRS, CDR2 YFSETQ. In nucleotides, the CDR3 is TGCGCCAGCAGCTTGGACGACGCGGGGCCAGATACGCAGTATTTT. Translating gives CASSLDDAGPDTQYF.

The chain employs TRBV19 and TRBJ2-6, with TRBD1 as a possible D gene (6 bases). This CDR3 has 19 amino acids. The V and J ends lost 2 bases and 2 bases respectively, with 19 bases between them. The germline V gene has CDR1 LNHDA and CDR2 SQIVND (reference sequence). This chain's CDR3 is CASSILSTGNSAGANVLTF. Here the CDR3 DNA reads TGTGCCAGTAGTATACTGTCGACAGGCAATTCGGCTGGGGCCAACGTCCTGACTTTC.